This entry lists 24 T cell receptor beta chains sequenced from one sample in a study of T cells after yellow fever vaccination. TCRdb redid the calling of the 5' RACE reads with MiXCR, one entry per CDR3 protein. Of approximately 31,000 distinct CDR3 sequences in the sample, about 10% were seen once. Sequenced material: PBMCs, either bulk or a sorted T-cell subset (CD4+, CD8+, memory, or dextramer-sorted; not recorded which), taken roughly 14 days after the first yellow fever vaccination. The receptor set was obtained from a man aged 18 to 29 who received the YFV17D yellow fever vaccine.

The table lists this clonotype with many counts. This chain links TRBV3-1 with TRBJ1-1, with D hard to call. Germline CDR1 is LGHDT and CDR2 is YNNKEL (reference sequence). This CDR3 has 12 residues. Trimming cost V 1 base and J 4 bases, with 4 bases left between them. CDR3 sequence (DNA): TGTGCCAGCAGCCAAGCAGCCACTGAAGCTTTCTTT. Translated, it gives CASSQAATEAFF.

This clonotype was seen at least ten times. V and J are TRBV6-2 or TRBV6-3 and TRBJ2-7, with D unclear. CDR1 is MNHEY and CDR2 is SVGEGT in the germline V gene. V was pared by 0 bases and J by 9 bases, with 15 bases between. The CDR3 is made up of 14 amino acids. In DNA, the CDR3 is TGTGCCAGCAGTTACTCGGATGGGCAACCCGTGCAGTACTTC. Encoded protein: CASSYSDGQPVQYF.

The CDR3 nucleotides read TGTGCCAGCAGTTTAACCCACACCGGGACGGAAATCTATGGCTACACCTTC. It translates to CASSLTHTGTEIYGYTF. This rearrangement joins TRBV28 to TRBJ1-2; tentative D call: TRBD1 (5 bases). The length of the CDR3 is 17 residues. The germline V and J ends were trimmed by 2 bases and 4 bases, with 20 bases remaining between them. Looked up from germline, CDR1 is MDHEN and CDR2 is SYDVKM.

The chain employs TRBV20-1 and TRBJ1-2; TRBD1 matches at 11 bases. The V segment lost 0 bases and the J segment 12 bases; nucleotides outside the gene matches: 9. CDR1 is DFQATT, CDR2 SNEGSKA, per germline (reference sequence). The length of the CDR3 is 14 residues. In DNA form, the CDR3 reads TGCAGTGCTAGAGAAATCCGGACAGGGGGCGGGAACACCTTC. This encodes CSAREIRTGGGNTF.

Regarding this clonotype: This sequence may be a read error, since a much larger clone differs from it by one base. The chain joins TRBV20-1 to TRBJ2-1, with a tentative D call TRBD1 (6 bases). Trimming took 2 bases from V and 8 from J, leaving 16 bases between them. There are 14 residues in the CDR3. The germline CDR1 and CDR2 sequences are DFQATT and SNEGSKA (reference sequence). The CDR3 protein is CSARTSVGADEQFF. In DNA form, the CDR3 reads TGCAGTGCTAGAACCAGCGTGGGGGCGGATGAGCAGTTCTTC.

This clonotype showed up many times. The J gene is TRBJ2-2, the V gene TRBV20-1; 7 bases are shared with TRBD2. Germline trimming cut 5 bases from V and 3 bases from J; bases unmatched to any gene: 3. The V gene's germline CDR1 is DFQATT and CDR2 SNEGSKA (reference sequence). This CDR3 has 13 residues. The CDR3 DNA is TGCAGTGCTTCGGCGGGGGACACCGGGGAGCTGTTTTTT. The encoded protein is CSASAGDTGELFF.

This clonotype was seen many times. The chain has TRBV29-1 and TRBJ1-1, with D uncertain. This CDR3 region has 12 residues. The germline V gene encodes CDR1 SQVTM and CDR2 ANQGSEA. CDR3 in DNA: TGCAGTTTTGGATTGGGTGACACTGAAGCTTTCTTT. Translating gives CSFGLGDTEAFF.

This clonotype was observed at least ten times. This CDR3 reads CASSQDMRGQETQYF. The CDR3 DNA reads TGCGCCAGCAGCCAAGATATGAGGGGCCAAGAGACCCAGTACTTC. This chain joins TRBV4-3 and TRBJ2-5; possibly TRBD1 or TRBD2 for D (5 bases each). The CDR3 sequence is 15 residues long. Trimming stripped 0 bases from V and 1 base from J, with 9 bases between. The V gene's germline CDR1 is LGHNA and CDR2 YSLEER.

A word on this clonotype: This sequence may be a read error, since a much larger clone differs from it by one base. The genes are TRBV20-1 and TRBJ2-2; D not resolved. Germline V gene data show CDR1 as DFQATT and CDR2 as SNEGSKA (reference sequence). The CDR3 consists of 15 residues. This CDR3 is CSARDADLNTWELFF. For the CDR3, the DNA is TGCAGTGCTAGAGATGCCGATCTTAACACCTGGGAGCTGTTTTTT.

This clonotype was picked up many times. The chain has TRBV10-3 and TRBJ2-1, with a possible D match to TRBD2 (5 bases). The CDR3 covers 15 residues. CDR1 is ENHRY, CDR2 SYGVKD, per germline. Trimming took off 2 bases at V and 8 bases at J, with 16 bases between the two ends. The CDR3 protein is CAISEPRGFSDEQFF. The DNA of the CDR3 is TGTGCCATCAGTGAGCCCAGAGGGTTTAGTGATGAGCAGTTCTTC.

The V call is TRBV6-5, the J call TRBJ1-5; 7 bases are shared with TRBD1. The germline gives CDR1 MNHEY, CDR2 SVGAGI. The CDR3 is made up of 14 amino acids. V shed 6 bases, J shed 7 bases, and the junction held 9 bases outside the gene matches. CDR3 in amino acids: CASSSTGNEQPQHF. In DNA form, the CDR3 reads TGTGCCAGCAGCTCGACAGGGAACGAACAGCCCCAGCATTTT.

The rearrangement links TRBV3-1 to TRBJ2-5, with 8 bases that match TRBD1. Trimming cost V 3 bases and J 1 base; bases outside gene matches: 13. Per the germline V gene, CDR1 is LGHDT and CDR2 is YNNKEL (reference sequence). The CDR3 loop spans 18 amino acids. Written as DNA, the CDR3 is TGTGCCAGCAGCCAGTCGCGATTCAGGGGGCATACCCAAGAGACCCAGTACTTC. The encoded protein is CASSQSRFRGHTQETQYF.

At least ten counts were recorded for this clonotype. The chain links TRBV2 to TRBJ2-3; D ambiguous. Germline CDR1 reads SNHLY; CDR2 reads FYNNEI. CDR3 size: 14 residues. The germline V and J ends were trimmed by 8 bases and 6 bases, with 18 bases remaining between them. In DNA form, the CDR3 reads TGTGCCAGCGGGTCGGCGCCGCTTGGGGATACGCAGTATTTT. Protein: CASGSAPLGDTQYF. Combining the CDR3 with reference TRBV2 and TRBJ2-3 gives the whole variable domain EPEVTQTPSHQVTQMGQEVILRCVPISNHLYFYWYRQILGQKVEFLVSFYNNEISEKSEIFDDQFSVERPDGSNFTLKIRSTKLEDSAMYFCASGSAPLGDTQYFGPGTRLTVL.

This clonotype has ten or more counts. The chain is built from TRBV20-1 and TRBJ2-2, with 10 positions matching TRBD2. V lost 5 bases, J lost 6 bases, and 9 bases stayed unmatched. The CDR3 consists of 15 residues. In germline, CDR1 is DFQATT, CDR2 SNEGSKA (reference sequence). The CDR3 DNA follows: TGCAGTGCTCCCTCACTAGCGGGGCTACCCGGGGAGCTGTTTTTT. Protein sequence: CSAPSLAGLPGELFF.

Ten or more counts support this clonotype. The chain uses TRBV7-6 and TRBJ2-5, with D perhaps matching TRBD1 (6 bases). V lost 1 base and J 5 bases, leaving 14 bases between the germline ends. The CDR3 has 15 residues. The V gene's germline CDR1 is SGHVS and CDR2 FNYEAQ. CDR3 residues: CASSLVDGGRETQYF. In DNA, the CDR3 is TGTGCCAGCAGCTTAGTTGATGGGGGCAGGGAGACCCAGTACTTC. Full variable domain (remainder filled in from reference TRBV7-6 and TRBJ2-5): GAGVSQSPRYKVTKRGQDVALRCDPISGHVSLYWYRQALGQGPEFLTYFNYEAQQDKSGLPNDRFSAERPEGSISTLTIQRTEQRDSAMYRCASSLVDGGRETQYFGPGTRLLVL.

There are many counts of this clonotype. V usage is TRBV5-1 and J usage is TRBJ2-5, with D perhaps TRBD2 (6 bases). CDR3 size: 15 residues. From germline, CDR1 is SGHRS and CDR2 YFSETQ. The V end lost 6 bases, the J end lost 2 bases, and 17 bases lay between the germline ends. CDR3 sequence reads: CASMRWGTPQETQYF. As DNA, the CDR3 is TGCGCCAGCATGCGATGGGGGACTCCGCAAGAGACCCAGTACTTC. The variable domain in full, completed from reference TRBV5-1 and TRBJ2-5, reads KAGVTQTPRYLIKTRGQQVTLSCSPISGHRSVSWYQQTPGQGLQFLFEYFSETQRNKGNFPGRFSGRQFSNSRSEMNVSTLELGDSALYLCASMRWGTPQETQYFGPGTRLLVL.

This clonotype was detected ten times or more. V usage is TRBV4-1 and J usage is TRBJ1-2; D possibly corresponds to TRBD1 (5 bases). Germline CDR1 and CDR2: MGHRA and YSYEKL. Trimming shortened V by 6 bases and J by 4 bases, and 12 bases separated the two germline ends. The CDR3 extends over 13 amino acids. The CDR3 region has the DNA TGCGCCAGCAGTCGGGACGGCAGCTATGGCTACACCTTC. It yields the protein CASSRDGSYGYTF.

As concerns this clonotype: A much larger clone differs from this one at a single base, so this may be a read error. This chain links TRBV7-9 with TRBJ2-5; D ambiguous. The V gene's germline CDR1 is SEHNR and CDR2 FQNEAQ (reference sequence). The length of the CDR3 is 14 residues. Trimming pared 5 bases from V and 5 bases from J, leaving 15 bases between. In DNA, the CDR3 is TGTGCCAGCAGCCGACGAAGGGCGAGGGAGACCCAGTACTTC. It encodes CASSRRRARETQYF.

This clonotype has ten or more counts. V and J are TRBV11-2 and TRBJ2-7; TRBD2 matches at 10 bases. Trimming removed 5 bases from V and 2 bases from J; junction bases left unmatched: 6. The V gene's germline CDR1 is SGHAT and CDR2 FQNNGV. The CDR3 is 15 residues long. The CDR3 DNA reads as TGTGCCAGCAGCATAGGACTAGCGGCGGCCTACGAGCAGTACTTC. Translation gives CASSIGLAAAYEQYF.

This clonotype came up many times. The chain recombines TRBV6-5 with TRBJ1-1; D gene unclear. Trimming stripped 2 bases from V and 0 bases from J, with 7 bases between. Germline loops: CDR1 MNHEY, CDR2 SVGAGI. CDR3 length: 14 residues. The CDR3 bases are TGTGCCAGCAGTTACGGGAGAATGAACACTGAAGCTTTCTTT. Residues: CASSYGRMNTEAFF.

The sample holds many counts of this clonotype. The chain recombines TRBV6-5 with TRBJ1-6, with D possibly being TRBD1 (5 bases). Germline V CDR1 and CDR2: MNHEY, SVGAGI. Trimming took off 4 bases at V and 10 bases at J, with 20 bases between the two ends. The length of the CDR3 is 16 residues. The CDR3 loop is CASSSYGTAHGSPLHF. The CDR3 nucleotides read TGTGCCAGCAGTTCCTATGGGACCGCTCATGGGTCACCCCTCCACTTT.

This clonotype appeared many times. This chain joins TRBV5-1 and TRBJ1-2; D is unresolved. Germline V gene data show CDR1 as SGHRS and CDR2 as YFSETQ. The V end lost 0 bases, the J end lost 2 bases, and 8 bases lay between the germline ends. The length of the CDR3 is 14 residues. The DNA for the CDR3 is TGCGCCAGCAGCTTGGGGCCAGGCAACTATGGCTACACCTTC. Amino acids: CASSLGPGNYGYTF.

This clonotype was seen repeatedly, ten times or more. The chain carries TRBV12-3 or TRBV12-4 and TRBJ2-3; TRBD2 matches at 9 bases. The CDR3 has 15 amino acids. Trimming cost V 6 bases and J 0 bases; bases outside gene matches: 4. This chain's CDR3 is CASSPSGVSTDTQYF. Here the CDR3 DNA reads TGTGCCAGCAGCCCTAGCGGGGTGAGCACAGATACGCAGTATTTT.

Many counts were recorded for this clonotype. The chain is built from TRBV6-1 and TRBJ2-3; D is perhaps TRBD2 (5 bases). CDR1 MNHNS and CDR2 SASEGT come from the germline V gene. V lost 0 bases and J lost 5, with 6 bases in between. CDR3 size: 13 residues. Here the CDR3 DNA reads TGTGCCAGCAGTGAAGCGGGAGTAGATACGCAGTATTTT. Translated, it gives CASSEAGVDTQYF.